A single sample gave rise to the 6 T cell receptor beta chains below, sequenced in a study of somatic reversion in DOCK8 deficiency. Using EuroClonality-NGS primers, TRB was amplified from 85 to 100 ng genomic DNA in one-step amplicon PCR. TCRdb passed the multiplex PCR reads through MiXCR, listing each CDR3 protein once. The data show about 2,600 distinct CDR3 sequences, less than 30% seen once. The specimen was peripheral blood. The receptor source for this set is a human donor in good health.

This clonotype is termed medium-sized. V is TRBV5-1 and J is TRBJ1-3; TRBD1 agrees at 8 bases. Germline V gene data show CDR1 as SGHRS and CDR2 as YFSETQ. The CDR3 is made up of 15 amino acids. Germline trimming cut 4 bases from V and 2 bases from J; bases unmatched to any gene: 5. CDR3 DNA: TGCGCCAGCAGCGACCGGACAGGGACTGGAAACACCATATATTTT. This translates into CASSDRTGTGNTIYF.

This clonotype is labeled medium-sized. The chain links TRBV12-3 or TRBV12-4 to TRBJ1-1, with TRBD1 as a possible D gene (6 bases). The CDR3 loop spans 15 amino acids. Trimming removed 7 bases from V and 4 bases from J, with 19 bases in between. The CDR3 protein is CASTTFTGRSTEAFF. CDR3 DNA sequence: TGTGCCAGCACCACCTTTACAGGGCGGTCCACTGAAGCTTTCTTT.

The chain is built from TRBV5-6 and TRBJ1-3; D ambiguous. V was trimmed by 4 bases and J by 0 bases, leaving 8 bases between them. Germline V lookup: CDR1 SGHDT, CDR2 YYEEEE. This CDR3 is built from 14 residues. The CDR3 region has the DNA TGTGCCAGCAGCCCTGGTCACTCTGGAAACACCATATATTTT. This encodes CASSPGHSGNTIYF.

In this sample, this clonotype is medium-sized. The V and J genes are TRBV5-4 and TRBJ1-5, with TRBD1 matching 7 bases. After removal of 5 bases from V and 3 bases from J, the junction contained 2 bases not matched to a gene. The CDR3 totals 13 residues. Per the germline V gene, CDR1 is SGHNT and CDR2 is YYREEE (reference sequence). The CDR3 protein is CASSTGANQPQHF. The CDR3 DNA reads TGTGCCAGCAGTACAGGGGCCAATCAGCCCCAGCATTTT.

The rearrangement links TRBV6-5 to TRBJ1-2; TRBD1 aligns across 7 bases. CDR1 is MNHEY and CDR2 is SVGAGI in the germline V gene. V shed 6 bases, J shed 5 bases, and the junction held 6 bases outside the gene matches. The CDR3 extends over 13 amino acids. The CDR3 nucleotides are TGTGCCAGCAGCCCCGCAGGGGGTTATGGCTACACCTTC. Its translation: CASSPAGGYGYTF.

The CDR3 region has the DNA TGTGCCAGCAGCTTACTACAGACCTCCTACGAGCAGTACTTC. It codes for CASSLLQTSYEQYF. The chain combines TRBV7-2 with TRBJ2-7; D is ambiguous. The V gene's germline CDR1 is SGHTA and CDR2 FQGNSA. The CDR3 extends over 14 amino acids. Between the trimmed V and J ends, which lost 2 bases and 0 bases, there was a span of 8 bases.